Detailed here is one T cell receptor (beta chain). This sample is drawn from a study of blood T cell repertoires in COVID-19. Germline loops: CDR1 MGHRA, CDR2 YSYEKL. This CDR3 has 17 residues. J gave up 1 base and V 2 bases, and 8 bases lay outside the gene matches. Authors' processing steps: Reference gene primers were amplified, and this amplification served to estimate nucleated cell counts. The repertoire was sequenced with immunoSEQ multiplex PCR; TCRdb's copy has only in-frame clones and lacks some. That table is the source of V, J and clone size, and D and trimming were worked out from the DNA. Counted here are about 170,000 clones, roughly 91% occurring once; the ten biggest clones make up around 1.9%.

Sequencing was carried out using peripheral blood. This TCR was recovered from a man aged 50 to 59 who had recovered from COVID-19. The rearrangement joins TRBV4-1 to TRBJ2-1, with 7 bases lining up with TRBD2. This CDR3 is CASSQYYEAGSYNEQFF. CDR3 in DNA: TGCGCCAGCAGCCAATACTACGAAGCGGGATCCTACAATGAGCAGTTCTTC.